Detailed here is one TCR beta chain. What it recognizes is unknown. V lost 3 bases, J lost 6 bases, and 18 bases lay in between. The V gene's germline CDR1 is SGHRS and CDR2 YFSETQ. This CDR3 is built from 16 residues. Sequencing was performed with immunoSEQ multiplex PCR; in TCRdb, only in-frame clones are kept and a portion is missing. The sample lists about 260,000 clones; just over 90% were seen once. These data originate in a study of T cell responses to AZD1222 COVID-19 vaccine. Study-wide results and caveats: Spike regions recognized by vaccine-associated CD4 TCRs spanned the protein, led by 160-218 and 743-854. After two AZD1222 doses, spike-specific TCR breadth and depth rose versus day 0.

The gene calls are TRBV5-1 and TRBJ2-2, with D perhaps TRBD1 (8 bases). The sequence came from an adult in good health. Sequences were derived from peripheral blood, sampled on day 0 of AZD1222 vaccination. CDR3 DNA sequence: TGCGCCAGCAGCTCCCCGGACAGGGCGGGGGCCGGGGAGCTGTTTTTT. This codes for CASSSPDRAGAGELFF.